This TCR beta chain was profiled in a study of T cell responses to AZD1222 COVID-19 vaccine. Across the study: Combined were second doses at about 4 or about 12 weeks.

Points on this clone: Its antigen is unidentified.

V trimming: 2 bases; J trimming: 3 bases; junction bases outside the gene matches: 5. Germline V gene sequence: CDR1 SNHLY, CDR2 FYNNEI. The CDR3 spans 15 residues. The protocol was immunoSEQ multiplex PCR, while the TCRdb copy is restricted to in-frame clones and leaves out a portion. Of about 180,000 clones listed, over 75% are singletons. Study-level results: Targets within unmutated variant regions were reportedly found for nearly half of spike-specific TCRs. Donors in the cohort were predominantly white British and more often female, and clonal diversity was possibly underestimated.

The TCR originated in an adult in good health. The rearrangement links TRBV2 to TRBJ1-2; 8 nucleotides agree with TRBD1. This specimen was peripheral blood, taken on day 0 of AZD1222 vaccination. The CDR3 region is CASSERQGRDYGYTF. CDR3 in DNA: TGTGCCAGCAGTGAACGACAGGGGAGGGACTATGGCTACACCTTC.